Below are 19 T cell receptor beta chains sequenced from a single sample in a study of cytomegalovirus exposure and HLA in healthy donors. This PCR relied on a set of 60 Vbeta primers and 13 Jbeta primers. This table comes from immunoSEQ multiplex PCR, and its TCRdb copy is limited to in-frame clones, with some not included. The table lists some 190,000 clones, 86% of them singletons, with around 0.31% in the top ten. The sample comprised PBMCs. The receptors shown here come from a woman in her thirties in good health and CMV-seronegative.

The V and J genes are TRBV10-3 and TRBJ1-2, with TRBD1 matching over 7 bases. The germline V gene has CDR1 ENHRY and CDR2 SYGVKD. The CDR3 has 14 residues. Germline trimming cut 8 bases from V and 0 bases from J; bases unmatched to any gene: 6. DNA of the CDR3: TGTGCCATCTCCGAGGGGGCGCCTAACTATGGCTACACCTTC. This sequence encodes CAISEGAPNYGYTF.

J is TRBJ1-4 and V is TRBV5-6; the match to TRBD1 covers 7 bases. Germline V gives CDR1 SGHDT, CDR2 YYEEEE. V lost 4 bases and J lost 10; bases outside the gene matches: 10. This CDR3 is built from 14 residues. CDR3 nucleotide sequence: TGTGCCAGCAGCGCGCAGGGGGTAGCCGGAAAACTGTTTTTT. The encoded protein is CASSAQGVAGKLFF.

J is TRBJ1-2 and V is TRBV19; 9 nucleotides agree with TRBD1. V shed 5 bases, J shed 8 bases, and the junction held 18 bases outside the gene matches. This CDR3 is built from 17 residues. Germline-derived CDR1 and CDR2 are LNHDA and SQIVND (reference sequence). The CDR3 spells CASSLRRGGQGLRGYTF. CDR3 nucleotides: TGTGCCAGTAGTCTTCGAAGGGGGGGACAGGGCCTTCGAGGCTACACCTTC.

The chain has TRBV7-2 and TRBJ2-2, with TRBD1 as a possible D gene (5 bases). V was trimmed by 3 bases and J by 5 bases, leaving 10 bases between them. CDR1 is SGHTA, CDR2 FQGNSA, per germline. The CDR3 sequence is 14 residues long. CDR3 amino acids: CASSFFRVTGELFF. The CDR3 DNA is TGTGCCAGCAGCTTTTTCAGGGTGACCGGGGAGCTGTTTTTT.

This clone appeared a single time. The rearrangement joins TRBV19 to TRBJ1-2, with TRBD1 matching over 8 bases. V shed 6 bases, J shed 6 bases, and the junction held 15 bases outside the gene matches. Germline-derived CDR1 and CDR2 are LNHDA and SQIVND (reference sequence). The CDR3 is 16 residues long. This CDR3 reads CASSQGQVGYSDGYTF. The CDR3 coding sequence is TGTGCCAGTAGCCAGGGACAGGTTGGGTACTCGGATGGCTACACCTTC.

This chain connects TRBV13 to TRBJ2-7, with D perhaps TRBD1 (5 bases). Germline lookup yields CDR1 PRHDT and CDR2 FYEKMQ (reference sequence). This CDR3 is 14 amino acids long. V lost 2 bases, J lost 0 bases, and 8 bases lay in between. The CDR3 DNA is TGTGCCAGCAGCTTACAGGGCTTCTCCTACGAGCAGTACTTC. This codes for CASSLQGFSYEQYF.

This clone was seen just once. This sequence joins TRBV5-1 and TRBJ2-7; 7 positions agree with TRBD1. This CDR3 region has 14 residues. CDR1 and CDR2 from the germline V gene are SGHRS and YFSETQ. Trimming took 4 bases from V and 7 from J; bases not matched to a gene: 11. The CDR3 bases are TGCGCCAGCAGCAAGGACAGGACTCTGGGAGAGCAGTACTTC. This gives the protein CASSKDRTLGEQYF.

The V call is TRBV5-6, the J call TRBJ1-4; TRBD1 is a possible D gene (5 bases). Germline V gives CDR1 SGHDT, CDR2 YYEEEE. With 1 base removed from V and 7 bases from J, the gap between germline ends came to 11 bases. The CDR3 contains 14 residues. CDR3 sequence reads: CASSLRGGSEKLFF. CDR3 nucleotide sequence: TGTGCCAGCAGCTTGCGGGGGGGGAGTGAAAAACTGTTTTTT.

The CDR3 DNA reads TGTGCCACCAGCAGAGGGGCAGGGGGCACAGATACGCAGTATTTT. It codes for CATSRGAGGTDTQYF. The chain carries TRBV15 and TRBJ2-3, with a tentative D call TRBD1 (6 bases). The CDR3 has 15 amino acids. V shed 1 base and J shed 1 base, with 9 bases lying between them. Germline CDR1 LNHNV, CDR2 YYDKDF (reference sequence).

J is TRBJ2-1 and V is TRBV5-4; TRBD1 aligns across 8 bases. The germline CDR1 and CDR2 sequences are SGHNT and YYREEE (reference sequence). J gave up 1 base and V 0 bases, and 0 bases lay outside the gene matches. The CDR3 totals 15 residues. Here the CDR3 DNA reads TGTGCCAGCAGCTTGGGACAGGGGTCCTACAATGAGCAGTTCTTC. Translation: CASSLGQGSYNEQFF.

DNA of the CDR3: TGTGCCAGCAGCTTGGGGGAATCCAGGGGTTTGAACGATAGCAATCAGCCCCAGCATTTT. Translating gives CASSLGESRGLNDSNQPQHF. The chain recombines TRBV5-4 with TRBJ1-5; D perhaps matches TRBD1 (6 bases). The CDR3 loop spans 20 amino acids. The V end was cut by 0 bases, the J end by 0 bases, with 22 bases between. Germline V gives CDR1 SGHNT, CDR2 YYREEE (reference sequence).

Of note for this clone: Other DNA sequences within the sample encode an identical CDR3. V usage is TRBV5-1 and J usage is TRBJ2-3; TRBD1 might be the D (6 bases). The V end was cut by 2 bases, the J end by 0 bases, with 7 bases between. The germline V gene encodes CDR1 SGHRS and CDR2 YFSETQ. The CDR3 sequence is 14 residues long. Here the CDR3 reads CASSLQGSTDTQYF. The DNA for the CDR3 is TGCGCCAGCAGCTTACAGGGAAGCACAGATACGCAGTATTTT.

The CDR3 is CASSLEGLAGVGNEQFF. The DNA for the CDR3 is TGTGCCAGCAGCTTAGAGGGACTAGCGGGAGTTGGAAATGAGCAGTTCTTC. The chain employs TRBV11-2 and TRBJ2-1, with 14 bases identical to TRBD2. The germline gives CDR1 SGHAT, CDR2 FQNNGV. The V segment lost 0 bases and the J segment 7 bases; nucleotides outside the gene matches: 5. The length of the CDR3 is 17 residues.

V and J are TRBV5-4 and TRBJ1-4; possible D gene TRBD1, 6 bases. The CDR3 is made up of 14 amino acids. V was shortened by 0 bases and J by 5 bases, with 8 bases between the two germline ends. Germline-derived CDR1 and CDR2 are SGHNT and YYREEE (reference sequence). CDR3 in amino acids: CASSLVGANEKLFF. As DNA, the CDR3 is TGTGCCAGCAGCTTGGTGGGGGCCAATGAAAAACTGTTTTTT. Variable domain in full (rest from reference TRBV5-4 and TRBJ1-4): ETGVTQSPTHLIKTRGQQVTLRCSSQSGHNTVSWYQQALGQGPQFIFQYYREEENGRGNFPPRFSGLQFPNYSSELNVNALELDDSALYLCASSLVGANEKLFFGSGTQLSVL.

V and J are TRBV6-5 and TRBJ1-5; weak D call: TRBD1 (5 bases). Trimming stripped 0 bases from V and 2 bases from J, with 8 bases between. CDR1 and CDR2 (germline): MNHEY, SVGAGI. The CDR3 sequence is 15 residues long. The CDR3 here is CASSYSREGNQPQHF. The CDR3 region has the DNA TGTGCCAGCAGTTACTCCAGGGAAGGCAATCAGCCCCAGCATTTT.

The CDR3 loop reads CASGVYRGVTGELFF. CDR3 sequence (DNA): TGTGCCAGCGGAGTTTACAGGGGAGTCACCGGGGAGCTGTTTTTT. The chain carries TRBV6-1 and TRBJ2-2, with 7 bases fitting TRBD1. The trim removed 8 bases at V and 4 bases at J, leaving 10 bases unmatched. The CDR3 length is 15 residues. Germline CDR1 MNHNS, CDR2 SASEGT.

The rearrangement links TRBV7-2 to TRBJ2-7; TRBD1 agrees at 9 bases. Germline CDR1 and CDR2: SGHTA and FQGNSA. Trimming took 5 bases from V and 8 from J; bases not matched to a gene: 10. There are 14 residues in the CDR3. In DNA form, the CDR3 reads TGTGCCAGCAGCCCACAGGGGGCATCGTATAAGCAGTACTTC. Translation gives CASSPQGASYKQYF.

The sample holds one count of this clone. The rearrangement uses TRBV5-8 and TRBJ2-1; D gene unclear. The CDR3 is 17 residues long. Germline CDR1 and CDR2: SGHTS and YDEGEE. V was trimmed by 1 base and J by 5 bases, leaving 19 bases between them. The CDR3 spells CASSLFGRGVTNNEQFF. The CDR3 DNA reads TGTGCCAGCAGCTTGTTTGGCAGAGGAGTCACAAACAATGAGCAGTTCTTC.

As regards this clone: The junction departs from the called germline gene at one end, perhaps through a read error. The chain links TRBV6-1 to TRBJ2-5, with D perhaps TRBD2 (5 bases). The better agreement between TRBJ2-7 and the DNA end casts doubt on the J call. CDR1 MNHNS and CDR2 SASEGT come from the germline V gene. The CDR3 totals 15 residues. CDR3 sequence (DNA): TGTGCCAGCAGTGAAGGAGCGGCGGTCTCCCACGAGCAGTACTTC. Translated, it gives CASSEGAAVSHEQYF.